The 3 T cell receptor beta chains listed next were all sequenced from one sample in a study of blood T cell repertoires in COVID-19. TCRdb's copy holds only in-frame clones and misses some; the assay was immunoSEQ multiplex PCR. Of fewer than 200,000 clones in the sample, roughly 91% are singletons; the top ten hold under 6.5%. Sequenced input: peripheral blood. Receptor source: a man in his forties with active or convalescent COVID-19.

This clone came up once. V is TRBV7-2 and J is TRBJ2-1; 8 positions match TRBD1. The germline V gene encodes CDR1 SGHTA and CDR2 FQGNSA. J lost 3 bases, V lost 4 bases, and 2 bases had no gene match. This CDR3 is built from 14 residues. This CDR3 is CASSSGQGYNEQFF. The DNA of the CDR3 is TGTGCCAGCAGCTCAGGACAGGGCTACAATGAGCAGTTCTTC.

This rearrangement joins TRBV12-3 or TRBV12-4 to TRBJ2-7, with TRBD2 as a possible D gene (6 bases). This CDR3 contains 13 residues. Deletions cut 8 bases from V and 6 bases from J, with 17 bases between. The CDR3 DNA sequence: TGTGCCAGCGGAGGAGGGAGGTTCTTCGAGCAGTACTTC. Its translation is CASGGGRFFEQYF.

The rearrangement uses TRBV19 and TRBJ1-1, with TRBD1 matching 7 bases. The CDR3 is 14 amino acids. The J segment lost 6 bases and the V segment lost 4 bases, leaving 8 bases of the junction unmatched. CDR1 and CDR2 from the germline V gene are LNHDA and SQIVND (reference sequence). The CDR3 sequence: CASSSLTGKAEAFF. CDR3 in DNA: TGTGCCAGTAGTAGTTTGACAGGGAAGGCTGAAGCTTTCTTT. Full variable domain (missing parts from reference TRBV19 and TRBJ1-1): DGGITQSPKYLFRKEGQNVTLSCEQNLNHDAMYWYRQDPGQGLRLIYYSQIVNDFQKGDIAEGYSVSREKKESFPLTVTSAQKNPTAFYLCASSSLTGKAEAFFGQGTRLTVV.